This T cell receptor beta chain was recorded in a study of T cells in narcolepsy. V lost 2 bases to trimming and J lost 0 bases, with 11 bases between them. The CDR3 extends over 15 amino acids. Germline CDR1 is GTSNPN and CDR2 is SVGIG (reference sequence). Regarding this clone: Its antigen is not identified.

Study conclusions and caveats: Reportedly, autoreactive clonotypes were serially detected in patients' blood but not controls'. In some patient and control memory CD4+ samples, autoreactive clones were absent. Same-patient CSF and blood CD4+ T cell clonotypes included HCRT-specific and TRIB2-specific autoreactive ones.

This table comes from immunoSEQ multiplex PCR, and its TCRdb copy is limited to in-frame clones, with some not included. The sample contains 20,000 to 25,000 clones, about 90% of which appear only once. The rearrangement joins TRBV30 to TRBJ1-3; the D is unclear. Sequenced input: CD45RA- memory CD4+ T cells from PBMCs. The clonotype was recovered from a human donor with narcolepsy. The DNA of the CDR3 is TGTGCCTGGAGTTCGGGAGGAATCTCTGGAAACACCATATATTTT. Protein product: CAWSSGGISGNTIYF.